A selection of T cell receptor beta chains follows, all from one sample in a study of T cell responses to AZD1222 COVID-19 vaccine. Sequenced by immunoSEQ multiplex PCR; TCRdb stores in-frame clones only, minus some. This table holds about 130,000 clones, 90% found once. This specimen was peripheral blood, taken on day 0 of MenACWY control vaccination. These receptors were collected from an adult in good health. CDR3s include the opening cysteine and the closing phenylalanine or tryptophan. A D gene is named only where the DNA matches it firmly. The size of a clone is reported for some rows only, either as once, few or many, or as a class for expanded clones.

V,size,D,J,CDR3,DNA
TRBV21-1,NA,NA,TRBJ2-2,CASSKVLAGSLAINTGELFF,TGTGCCAGCAGCAAAGTTTTAGCAGGGAGCCTAGCCATTAACACCGGGGAGCTGTTTTTT
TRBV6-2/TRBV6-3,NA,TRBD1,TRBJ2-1,CASSYRRDSTYNEQFF,TGTGCCAGCAGTTACCGCCGGGACAGCACTTACAATGAGCAGTTCTTC
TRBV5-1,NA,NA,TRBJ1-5,CASSLDAGQPQHF,TGCGCCAGCAGCTTGGATGCGGGACAGCCCCAGCATTTT
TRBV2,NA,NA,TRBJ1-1,CASSDPTVGTEAFF,TGTGCCAGCAGTGACCCAACGGTGGGCACTGAAGCTTTCTTT
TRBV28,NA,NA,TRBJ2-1,CASSLWGVYNEQFF,TGTGCCAGCAGTTTATGGGGGGTTTACAATGAGCAGTTCTTC
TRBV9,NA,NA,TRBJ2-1,CASSVALDSYNEQFF,TGTGCCAGCAGCGTAGCCCTGGACAGTTACAATGAGCAGTTCTTC
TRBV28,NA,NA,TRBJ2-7,CASSLSSRGHEQYF,TGTGCCAGCAGTTTATCATCCAGGGGTCACGAGCAGTACTTC
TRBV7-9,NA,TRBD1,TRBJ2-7,CASSTRDRASYEQYF,TGTGCCAGCAGCACCCGGGACAGGGCTAGCTACGAGCAGTACTTC
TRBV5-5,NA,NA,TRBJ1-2,CASSPKQGNYGYTF,TGTGCCAGCAGCCCAAAACAGGGAAACTATGGCTACACCTTC
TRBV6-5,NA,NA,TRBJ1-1,CATRRETNTEAFF,TGTGCCACAAGAAGGGAGACGAACACTGAAGCTTTCTTT
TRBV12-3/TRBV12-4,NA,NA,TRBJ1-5,CASSSNRNQPQHF,TGTGCCAGCAGTTCTAATAGGAATCAGCCCCAGCATTTT
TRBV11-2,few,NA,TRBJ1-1,CASSLAGENTEAFF,TGTGCCAGCAGCTTGGCCGGGGAGAACACTGAAGCTTTCTTT
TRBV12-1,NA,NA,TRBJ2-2,CASSFGDAGELFF,TGTGCCAGCAGCTTTGGGGACGCCGGGGAGCTGTTTTTT
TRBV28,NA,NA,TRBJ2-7,CASRSPGQTYEQYF,TGTGCCAGCAGATCTCCGGGACAAACCTACGAGCAGTACTTC
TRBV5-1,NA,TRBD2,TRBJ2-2,CASSQHAGGHGTGELFF,TGCGCCAGCAGTCAACACGCGGGGGGGCATGGCACCGGGGAGCTGTTTTTT
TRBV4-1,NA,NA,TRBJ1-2,CASSQTERKDGYTF,TGCGCCAGCAGCCAAACGGAGCGGAAGGATGGCTACACCTTC
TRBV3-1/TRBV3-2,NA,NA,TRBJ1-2,CASSQDLRRAARIGYTF,TGTGCCAGCAGCCAAGACTTGCGCAGGGCTGCGCGAATTGGCTACACCTTC
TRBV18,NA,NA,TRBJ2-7,CASSPNREAAYEQYF,TGTGCCAGCTCACCAAACAGGGAGGCCGCCTACGAGCAGTACTTC
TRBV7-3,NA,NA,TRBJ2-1,CASSYIRGNEQFF,TGTGCCAGCAGCTATATTCGGGGCAATGAGCAGTTCTTC
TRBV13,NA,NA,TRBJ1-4,CASSLSGSTNEKLFF,TGTGCCAGCAGTCTCTCAGGGAGTACCAATGAAAAACTGTTTTTT